What follows are 15 T cell receptor beta chains derived from one specimen sequenced in a study of chemoradiotherapy in HPV16-positive cancers. Profiling relied on immunoSEQ multiplex PCR, and the TCRdb table lists in-frame clones only, not all of them. The sample shows approximately 12,000 clones, around 66% of them seen only once. This material was acquired from a patient who underwent chemoradiotherapy. The receptors stem from a human donor with HPV-associated anogenital cancer.

This clone is a singleton in its sample. This chain connects TRBV5-8 to TRBJ1-3; D gene ambiguous. V lost 2 bases, J lost 0 bases, and 9 bases lay in between. The CDR3 is made up of 15 amino acids. Germline CDR1 SGHTS, CDR2 YDEGEE. The CDR3 DNA reads TGTGCCAGCAGCTTCGACGAGAGCTCTGGAAACACCATATATTTT. It specifies CASSFDESSGNTIYF. Complete variable domain (other parts from reference TRBV5-8 and TRBJ1-3): EAGVTQSPTHLIKTRGQQATLRCSPISGHTSVYWYQQALGLGLQFLLWYDEGEERNRGNFPPRFSGRQFPNYSSELNVNALELEDSALYLCASSFDESSGNTIYFGEGSWLTVV.

This chain links TRBV9 with TRBJ1-5; tentatively, D is TRBD1 (5 bases). CDR1 and CDR2 (germline): SGDLS, YYNGEE. Trimming pared 0 bases from V and 7 bases from J, leaving 11 bases between. CDR3 length: 14 amino acids. CDR3 coding DNA: TGTGCCAGCAGCGTAGACGGGGCGGGGCAGCCCCAGCATTTT. Protein product: CASSVDGAGQPQHF.

The gene calls are TRBV11-2 and TRBJ2-3, with D tentatively TRBD1 (6 bases). Germline V gene sequence: CDR1 SGHAT, CDR2 FQNNGV. The CDR3 is made up of 16 amino acids. Deletions cut 4 bases from V and 0 bases from J, with 14 bases between. The CDR3 DNA reads as TGTGCCAGCAGCTACGACAGGCAGGGAAGCACAGATACGCAGTATTTT. Translating gives CASSYDRQGSTDTQYF.

In this sample, this clone turned up a few times. This sequence joins TRBV5-6 and TRBJ2-7; 12 nucleotides agree with TRBD1. Trimming removed 7 bases from V and 1 base from J; junction bases left unmatched: 6. The CDR3 contains 15 residues. Germline V lookup: CDR1 SGHDT, CDR2 YYEEEE. The CDR3 region is CASRGDRGRSYEQYF. Here the CDR3 DNA reads TGTGCCAGCCGGGGGGACAGGGGGCGATCCTACGAGCAGTACTTC.

The chain links TRBV5-1 to TRBJ2-5, with unresolved D. V lost 1 base and J 3 bases, leaving 13 bases between the germline ends. From germline, CDR1 is SGHRS and CDR2 YFSETQ. The CDR3 is 15 amino acids. The chain's CDR3 is CASSLIMRPEETQYF. The CDR3 nucleotides are TGCGCCAGCAGCTTGATAATGCGCCCCGAAGAGACCCAGTACTTC.

This chain links TRBV7-3 with TRBJ2-2; D might be TRBD2 (5 bases). The CDR3 runs 14 residues. Trimming removed 7 bases at V and 3 bases at J, with 12 bases between. Germline CDR1 reads SGHTA; CDR2 reads FQGTGA. The CDR3 coding sequence is TGTGCCAGCAACCCAGGACTGTACACCGGGGAGCTGTTTTTT. Translated, it gives CASNPGLYTGELFF.

V usage is TRBV7-9 and J usage is TRBJ2-1, with D unresolved. Germline CDR1 reads SEHNR; CDR2 reads FQNEAQ (reference sequence). The CDR3 runs 10 residues. V lost 4 bases to trimming and J lost 7 bases, with 2 bases between them. Here the CDR3 reads CASSYNEQFF. The CDR3 nucleotides are TGTGCCAGCAGCTATAATGAGCAGTTCTTC.

V gene TRBV4-3 combines with J gene TRBJ2-7; D gene uncertain. This CDR3 is 15 amino acids long. The V end lost 5 bases, the J end lost 1 base, and 15 bases lay between the germline ends. Germline V gene data show CDR1 as LGHNA and CDR2 as YSLEER. The CDR3 region is CASSSRSGESYEQYF. CDR3 DNA sequence: TGCGCCAGCAGCTCTCGGTCAGGCGAATCCTACGAGCAGTACTTC.

This chain joins TRBV4-3 and TRBJ1-2; maybe TRBD1 (6 bases). CDR3 size: 14 residues. V was clipped by 0 bases and J by 7 bases, with 12 bases between them. CDR1 and CDR2 from the germline V gene are LGHNA and YSLEER. The chain's CDR3 is CASSQDSTGSGYTF. In DNA form, the CDR3 reads TGCGCCAGCAGCCAAGACTCGACAGGTAGTGGCTACACCTTC.

The chain recombines TRBV19 with TRBJ2-1; no reliable D call. V was pared by 5 bases and J by 4 bases, with 12 bases between. CDR1 is LNHDA, CDR2 SQIVND, per germline (reference sequence). The CDR3 runs 14 residues. As DNA, the CDR3 is TGTGCCAGTAGTGACCGAGCCGGGTACAATGAGCAGTTCTTC. This encodes CASSDRAGYNEQFF.

CDR3 DNA: TGTGCCAGCAGCTTAGCAGCTACCTACGAGCAGTACTTC. It encodes CASSLAATYEQYF. The chain combines TRBV7-9 with TRBJ2-7; D not resolved. Germline V gene sequence: CDR1 SEHNR, CDR2 FQNEAQ (reference sequence). The CDR3 covers 13 residues. Between the trimmed V and J ends, which lost 0 bases and 2 bases, there was a span of 5 bases.

The chain combines TRBV7-2 with TRBJ2-7; D might be TRBD2 (6 bases). The CDR3 is made up of 15 amino acids. Germline assignment: CDR1 SGHTA and CDR2 FQGNSA. Trimming removed 3 bases from V and 4 bases from J, with 16 bases in between. For the CDR3, the DNA is TGTGCCAGCAGCTTTAGGCATAGCGGAAGATACGAGCAGTACTTC. Encoded protein: CASSFRHSGRYEQYF. Full variable domain (remainder filled in from reference TRBV7-2 and TRBJ2-7): GAGVSQSPSNKVTEKGKDVELRCDPISGHTALYWYRQSLGQGLEFLIYFQGNSAPDKSGLPSDRFSAERTGGSVSTLTIQRTQQEDSAVYLCASSFRHSGRYEQYFGPGTRLTVT.

This clone has just a few counts. The rearrangement links TRBV27 to TRBJ2-1, with D perhaps TRBD2 (7 bases). Germline V gene data show CDR1 as MNHEY and CDR2 as SMNVEV (reference sequence). Between the trimmed V and J ends, which lost 4 bases and 7 bases, there was a span of 20 bases. The CDR3 loop spans 16 amino acids. CDR3 coding DNA: TGTGCCAGCAGTTCCTCACAGGGCGGGAGTTATAATGAGCAGTTCTTC. Its protein product is CASSSSQGGSYNEQFF.

The CDR3 nucleotides are TGTGCCAGCAGGGACCAGGGGAGGGACCAGGAAAAACTGTTTTTT. Translated: CASRDQGRDQEKLFF. This chain joins TRBV2 and TRBJ1-4; D is possibly TRBD1 (6 bases). Germline CDR1 reads SNHLY; CDR2 reads FYNNEI. The CDR3 is 15 amino acids. Trimming took 6 bases from V and 8 from J, leaving 19 bases between them.

This sequence joins TRBV29-1 and TRBJ2-5; TRBD2 agrees at 8 bases. Trimming at V came to 6 bases and at J to 4 bases, leaving 7 bases not matched to a gene. Germline V gene sequence: CDR1 SQVTM, CDR2 ANQGSEA. This CDR3 is 13 amino acids long. DNA of the CDR3: TGCAGCGTAGGAGTTACTAGCGGAGAGACCCAGTACTTC. Its translation: CSVGVTSGETQYF.